One sample yielded the 23 T cell receptor beta chains listed below, sequenced in a study of CD8 T cells in Susac syndrome. RNA, at about 0.45 to 1 ug, was reverse transcribed with random hexamers. One entry per CDR3 protein, called by TCRdb with MiXCR from the immunoSEQ multiplex PCR reads. The sample carries around 190,000 distinct CDR3 sequences, roughly 94% recorded once. The sequencing input was CD4+ T cells from PBMCs. The receptors come from a human donor with Susac syndrome.

The chain has TRBV29-1 and TRBJ1-2; weak D call: TRBD1 (6 bases). Germline loops: CDR1 SQVTM, CDR2 ANQGSEA. This CDR3 region has 11 residues. The germline V and J ends were trimmed by 7 bases and 6 bases, with 12 bases remaining between them. In DNA, the CDR3 is TGCAGCGCGGGGGCAGGGGATGGCTACACCTTC. It encodes CSAGAGDGYTF.

CDR3 amino acids: CARTAQGRPYNEQFF. The CDR3 DNA reads TGTGCCAGAACGGCACAGGGGCGTCCCTACAATGAGCAGTTCTTC. V and J are TRBV2 and TRBJ2-1; 7 bases match TRBD1. CDR1 SNHLY and CDR2 FYNNEI come from the germline V gene. CDR3 length: 15 residues. The J segment lost 2 bases and the V segment lost 9 bases, leaving 10 bases of the junction unmatched.

This clonotype has a handful of counts. The J gene is TRBJ2-7, the V gene TRBV7-2; TRBD1 agrees at 7 bases. The CDR3 has 15 residues. Germline assignment: CDR1 SGHTA and CDR2 FQGNSA. J gave up 2 bases and V 0 bases, and 4 bases lay outside the gene matches. The CDR3 bases are TGTGCCAGCAGCTTAGCCGCGACAGGGACCTACGAGCAGTACTTC. This codes for CASSLAATGTYEQYF.

The chain joins TRBV5-1 to TRBJ2-5; 14 nucleotides align to TRBD2. V gave up 2 bases and J gave up 1 base; unmatched junction bases: 4. Germline lookup yields CDR1 SGHRS and CDR2 YFSETQ. The CDR3 runs 17 residues. The chain's CDR3 is CASSLAGTSGGQETQYF. CDR3 coding DNA: TGCGCCAGCAGCTTAGCCGGGACTAGCGGGGGCCAAGAGACCCAGTACTTC.

The rearrangement uses TRBV5-1 and TRBJ2-3, with a weak D call TRBD2 (5 bases). Trimming took 5 bases from V and 2 from J, leaving 9 bases between them. This CDR3 region has 13 residues. Germline V gene sequence: CDR1 SGHRS, CDR2 YFSETQ. Written as DNA, the CDR3 is TGCGCCAGCAGGAGGGCCCTCACAGATACGCAGTATTTT. Encoded protein: CASRRALTDTQYF.

This clonotype was detected only once. This rearrangement joins TRBV7-9 to TRBJ2-2; D is uncertain. Germline loops: CDR1 SEHNR, CDR2 FQNEAQ (reference sequence). The CDR3 extends over 15 amino acids. V lost 3 bases and J 5 bases, leaving 13 bases between the germline ends. CDR3 loop: CASSFRTGRTGELFF. CDR3 bases: TGTGCCAGCAGCTTTAGGACCGGACGGACCGGGGAGCTGTTTTTT.

The chain links TRBV5-6 to TRBJ2-6; 8 bases are a match to TRBD1. Per the germline V gene, CDR1 is SGHDT and CDR2 is YYEEEE. This CDR3 is 17 amino acids long. V shed 2 bases, J shed 0 bases, and the junction held 4 bases outside the gene matches. CDR3 in amino acids: CASSLDRGNSGANVLTF. The CDR3 DNA reads TGTGCCAGCAGCTTAGACAGGGGTAACTCTGGGGCCAACGTCCTGACTTTC.

The chain combines TRBV9 with TRBJ1-4; perhaps TRBD1 as D (5 bases). The CDR3 covers 14 residues. V lost 1 base and J lost 5, with 9 bases in between. From germline, CDR1 is SGDLS and CDR2 YYNGEE. CDR3 loop: CASSVTGRNEKLFF. Here the CDR3 DNA reads TGTGCCAGCAGCGTAACAGGCCGCAATGAAAAACTGTTTTTT.

The V call is TRBV18, the J call TRBJ1-1; a weak D match, TRBD1 (5 bases). CDR1 and CDR2 (germline): KGHSH, LQKENI. The CDR3 spans 13 residues. V was shortened by 2 bases and J by 7 bases, with 11 bases between the two germline ends. This CDR3 is CASSPRDPLEAFF. The CDR3 DNA reads as TGTGCCAGCTCACCAAGGGACCCTCTTGAAGCTTTCTTT.

This clonotype showed up just once. The chain joins TRBV12-3 or TRBV12-4 to TRBJ2-2, with 7 bases that match TRBD2. The CDR3 covers 13 residues. V lost 7 bases to trimming and J lost 8 bases; unmatched junction nucleotides: 7. In DNA, the CDR3 is TGTGCCAGCACCCCGACTAGCTGGGGGGAGCTGTTTTTT. This gives the protein CASTPTSWGELFF.

The gene calls are TRBV7-8 and TRBJ1-5, with 7 bases matching TRBD1. The trim removed 5 bases at V and 4 bases at J, leaving 2 bases unmatched. CDR1 SGHVS and CDR2 FQNEAQ come from the germline V gene. The CDR3 sequence is 13 residues long. In nucleotides, the CDR3 is TGTGCCAGCAGCATGGACAGGAATCAGCCCCAGCATTTT. Protein product: CASSMDRNQPQHF.

This CDR3 is CASSQVTLSTDTQYF. As DNA, the CDR3 is TGCGCCAGCAGCCAAGTGACTCTAAGCACAGATACGCAGTATTTT. The chain links TRBV4-3 to TRBJ2-3, with D hard to call. This CDR3 has 15 residues. V lost 1 base and J lost 0, with 8 bases in between. The V gene's germline CDR1 is LGHNA and CDR2 YSLEER.

This clonotype was seen more than once but under ten times. The V call is TRBV11-2, the J call TRBJ2-7; 11 positions match TRBD1. Germline CDR1 and CDR2: SGHAT and FQNNGV. This CDR3 has 18 residues. The ends lost 5 bases at V and 0 bases at J; junction bases unmatched: 12. The CDR3 DNA follows: TGTGCCAGCAGCCCAACTCGTAGGGGACAGGGGGTCTCCTACGAGCAGTACTTC. Translation gives CASSPTRRGQGVSYEQYF.

The chain is built from TRBV6-1 and TRBJ2-1; D ambiguous. Germline CDR1 reads MNHNS; CDR2 reads SASEGT. The length of the CDR3 is 13 residues. The germline V and J ends were trimmed by 4 bases and 5 bases, with 9 bases remaining between them. The CDR3 loop reads CASSVLSNNEQFF. As DNA, the CDR3 is TGTGCCAGCAGTGTTTTATCGAACAATGAGCAGTTCTTC.

The chain is built from TRBV5-1 and TRBJ2-1; D may be TRBD1 (8 bases). This CDR3 is 15 amino acids long. The germline CDR1 and CDR2 sequences are SGHRS and YFSETQ. Deletions cut 4 bases from V and 5 bases from J, with 16 bases between. The CDR3 coding sequence is TGCGCCAGCAGCGCACAGGGGGGACTAAACAATGAGCAGTTCTTC. Translation gives CASSAQGGLNNEQFF.

The CDR3 DNA reads as TGTGCCAGTAGCCTGAATACAGGGACAAACACTGAAGCTTTCTTT. This sequence encodes CASSLNTGTNTEAFF. This sequence joins TRBV19 and TRBJ1-1; D might be TRBD1 (6 bases). CDR3 length: 15 amino acids. V was trimmed by 6 bases and J by 2 bases, leaving 16 bases between them. Per germline, CDR1 LNHDA and CDR2 SQIVND (reference sequence).

This chain uses TRBV20-1 with TRBJ2-5; no clear D. This CDR3 has 16 amino acids. Looked up from germline, CDR1 is DFQATT and CDR2 is SNEGSKA (reference sequence). The ends were cut back, 0 bases at V and 5 bases at J, with 19 bases in the middle. CDR3 in DNA: TGCAGTGCTAGAGATCGCAACACGGCGAGTATCGAGACCCAGTACTTC. Protein: CSARDRNTASIETQYF.

The chain has TRBV25-1 and TRBJ2-3; D remains ambiguous. This CDR3 contains 13 residues. V lost 3 bases, J lost 5 bases, and 9 bases lay in between. CDR1 is MGHDK, CDR2 SYGVNS, per germline. The CDR3 reads CASSDLGRDTQYF. CDR3 nucleotides: TGTGCCAGCAGTGACCTCGGCAGAGATACGCAGTATTTT.

This chain joins TRBV7-9 and TRBJ2-1; D gene uncertain. CDR3 size: 15 residues. V was cut by 6 bases and J by 0 bases, with 12 bases left in between. Germline V gene data show CDR1 as SEHNR and CDR2 as FQNEAQ (reference sequence). CDR3 bases: TGTGCCAGCAGTCCCCGTCCGGACTCCTACAATGAGCAGTTCTTC. Amino acids: CASSPRPDSYNEQFF.

The V gene is TRBV20-1, the J gene TRBJ2-3; tentative D call: TRBD1 (6 bases). V shed 2 bases and J shed 2 bases, with 17 bases lying between them. The germline V gene encodes CDR1 DFQATT and CDR2 SNEGSKA (reference sequence). The CDR3 length is 16 residues. In DNA form, the CDR3 reads TGCAGTGCTAGACCTTGGGACAAACTTACCACAGATACGCAGTATTTT. Residues: CSARPWDKLTTDTQYF.

The chain carries TRBV10-2 and TRBJ2-1; 7 bases align to TRBD1. The CDR3 extends over 14 amino acids. With 3 bases clipped from V and 5 bases from J, the junction kept 4 bases outside the gene matches. Germline-derived CDR1 and CDR2 are WSHSY and SAAADI. CDR3 amino acids: CASSEDRANNEQFF. The CDR3 region has the DNA TGCGCCAGCAGTGAAGACAGGGCGAACAATGAGCAGTTCTTC.

In the case of this clonotype: The junction and the germline gene differ at one end; a read error may be behind it. The chain links TRBV3-1 to TRBJ1-2; tentative D call: TRBD1 (5 bases). Germline CDR1 reads LGHDT; CDR2 reads YNNKEL (reference sequence). The length of the CDR3 is 12 residues. As DNA, the CDR3 is TGTGCCAGCAGCCAAGATCTTGGCGGGACCCACTTC. Its translation: CASSQDLGGTHF.

This clonotype was observed once. This chain uses TRBV15 with TRBJ2-1; D is perhaps TRBD1 (6 bases). The germline CDR1 and CDR2 sequences are LNHNV and YYDKDF (reference sequence). Trimming removed 0 bases at V and 8 bases at J, with 8 bases between. The CDR3 runs 13 residues. The CDR3 region has the DNA TGTGCCACCAGCAGAGAACAGGGTTATGAGCAGTTCTTC. Its protein is CATSREQGYEQFF.